This TCR beta chain was identified during a study of T cell responses to AZD1222 COVID-19 vaccine. From germline, CDR1 is SGHVS and CDR2 FNYEAQ. Losses at the gene ends were 1 base for V and 4 bases for J; bases not matched to a gene: 4. The CDR3 runs 16 residues. General study points: At baseline, seropositivity was found in only six or seven AZD1222 recipients.

The assay was immunoSEQ multiplex PCR, and TCRdb's table has in-frame clones only and misses some. The sample has 150,000 to 200,000 clones, roughly 91% seen once; the top ten hold roughly 26%. This clone has only a few counts. The antigen remains undetermined. The rearrangement links TRBV7-6 to TRBJ2-3; 11 bases align to TRBD2. The sequencing used peripheral blood, collected 28 days after the second AZD1222 dose. The sequence came from an adult who received the AZD1222 COVID-19 vaccine. CDR3 nucleotide sequence: TGTGCCAGCAGCTTAGTCCTAGCGGGAGGTGCAGATACGCAGTATTTT. It translates to CASSLVLAGGADTQYF.